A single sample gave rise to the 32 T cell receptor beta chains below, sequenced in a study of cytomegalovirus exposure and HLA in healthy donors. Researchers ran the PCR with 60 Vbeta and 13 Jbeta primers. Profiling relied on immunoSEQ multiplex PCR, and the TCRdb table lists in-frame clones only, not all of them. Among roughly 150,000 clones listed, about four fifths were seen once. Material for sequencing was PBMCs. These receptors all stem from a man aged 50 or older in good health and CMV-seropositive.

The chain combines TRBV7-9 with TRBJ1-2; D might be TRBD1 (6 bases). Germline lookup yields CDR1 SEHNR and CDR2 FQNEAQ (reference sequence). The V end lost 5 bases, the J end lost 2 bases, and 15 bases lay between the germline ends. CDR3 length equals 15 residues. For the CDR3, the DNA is TGTGCCAGCAGCACCACCAAGCAGGGGAACTATGGCTACACCTTC. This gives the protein CASSTTKQGNYGYTF.

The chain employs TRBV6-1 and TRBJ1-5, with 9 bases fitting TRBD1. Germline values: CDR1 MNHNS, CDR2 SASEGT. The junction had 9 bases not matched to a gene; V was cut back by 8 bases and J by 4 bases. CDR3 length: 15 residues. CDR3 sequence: CASSPGGTGNQPQHF. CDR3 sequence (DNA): TGTGCCAGCTCGCCCGGGGGGACAGGGAATCAGCCCCAGCATTTT.

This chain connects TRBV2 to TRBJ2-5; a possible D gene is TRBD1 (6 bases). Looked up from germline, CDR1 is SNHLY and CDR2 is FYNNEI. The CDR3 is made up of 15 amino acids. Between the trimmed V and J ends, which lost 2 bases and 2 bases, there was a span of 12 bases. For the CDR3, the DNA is TGTGCCAGCAGTGAAACCTGGACAGAACAAGAGACCCAGTACTTC. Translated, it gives CASSETWTEQETQYF.

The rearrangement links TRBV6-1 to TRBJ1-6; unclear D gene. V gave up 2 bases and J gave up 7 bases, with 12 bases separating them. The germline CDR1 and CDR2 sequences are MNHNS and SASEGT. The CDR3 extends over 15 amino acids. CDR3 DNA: TGTGCCAGCAGTGAAACCGCCAAGCTCAATTCACCCCTCCACTTT. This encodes CASSETAKLNSPLHF.

The CDR3: CASTLVHMNTEAFF. CDR3 in DNA: TGTGCCAGCACCCTCGTACATATGAACACTGAAGCTTTCTTT. The chain recombines TRBV11-2 with TRBJ1-1; D uncertain. Germline assignment: CDR1 SGHAT and CDR2 FQNNGV. CDR3 length: 14 residues. V was pared by 7 bases and J by 0 bases, with 12 bases between.

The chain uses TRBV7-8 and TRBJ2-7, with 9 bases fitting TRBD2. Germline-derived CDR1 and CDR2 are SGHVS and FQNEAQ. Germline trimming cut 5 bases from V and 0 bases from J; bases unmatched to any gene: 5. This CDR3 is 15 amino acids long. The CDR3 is CASSPSSGDSYEQYF. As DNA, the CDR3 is TGTGCCAGCAGCCCCTCTAGCGGGGACTCCTACGAGCAGTACTTC.

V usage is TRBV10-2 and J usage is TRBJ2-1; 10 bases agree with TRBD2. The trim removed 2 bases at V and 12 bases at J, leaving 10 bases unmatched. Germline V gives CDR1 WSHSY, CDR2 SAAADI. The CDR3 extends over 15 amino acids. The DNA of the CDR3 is TGCGCCAGCAGTGAGGGGCTAGCGGGGGCCATGGTGCAGTTCTTC. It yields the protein CASSEGLAGAMVQFF.

The CDR3, as DNA: TGTGCCACCAGCAGACCGGACAGAAGTGGCTACACCTTC. Translating it yields CATSRPDRSGYTF. The chain uses TRBV15 and TRBJ1-2; D possibly corresponds to TRBD1 (6 bases). The CDR3 extends over 13 amino acids. The V gene lost 2 bases and the J gene lost 7 bases, with 11 bases spanning the gap. Germline loops: CDR1 LNHNV, CDR2 YYDKDF (reference sequence).

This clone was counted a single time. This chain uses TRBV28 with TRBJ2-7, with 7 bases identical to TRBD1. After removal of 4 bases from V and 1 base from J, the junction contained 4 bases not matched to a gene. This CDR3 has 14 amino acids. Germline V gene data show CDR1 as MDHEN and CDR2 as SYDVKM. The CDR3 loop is CASSSPGQSYEQYF. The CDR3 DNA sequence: TGTGCCAGCAGTTCCCCGGGACAGTCCTACGAGCAGTACTTC.

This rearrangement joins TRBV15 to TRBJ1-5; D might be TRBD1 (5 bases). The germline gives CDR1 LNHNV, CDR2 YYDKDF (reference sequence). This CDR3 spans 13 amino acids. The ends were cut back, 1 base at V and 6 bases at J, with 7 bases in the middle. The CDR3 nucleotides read TGTGCCACCAGCAGAGTAAGGGGTCAGCCCCAGCATTTT. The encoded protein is CATSRVRGQPQHF. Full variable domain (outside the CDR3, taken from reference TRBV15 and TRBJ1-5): DAMVIQNPRYQVTQFGKPVTLSCSQTLNHNVMYWYQQKSSQAPKLLFHYYDKDFNNEADTPDNFQSRRPNTSFCFLDIRSPGLGDTAMYLCATSRVRGQPQHFGDGTRLSIL.

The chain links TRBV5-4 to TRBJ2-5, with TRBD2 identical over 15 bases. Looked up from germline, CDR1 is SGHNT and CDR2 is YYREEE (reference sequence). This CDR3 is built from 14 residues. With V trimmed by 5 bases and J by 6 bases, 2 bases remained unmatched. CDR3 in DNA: TGTGCCAGCAGGGGGACTAGCGGGAGGAAGACCCAGTACTTC. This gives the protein CASRGTSGRKTQYF.

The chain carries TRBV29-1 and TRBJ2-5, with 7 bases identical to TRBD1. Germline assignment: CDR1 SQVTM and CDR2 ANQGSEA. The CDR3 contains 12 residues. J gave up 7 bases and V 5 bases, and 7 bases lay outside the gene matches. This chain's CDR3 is CSVRQGFGTQYF. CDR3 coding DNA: TGCAGCGTTCGACAGGGATTTGGGACCCAGTACTTC. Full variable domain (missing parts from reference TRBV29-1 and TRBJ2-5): SAVISQKPSRDICQRGTSLTIQCQVDSQVTMMFWYRQQPGQSLTLIATANQGSEATYESGFVIDKFPISRPNLTFSTLTVSNMSPEDSSIYLCSVRQGFGTQYFGPGTRLLVL.

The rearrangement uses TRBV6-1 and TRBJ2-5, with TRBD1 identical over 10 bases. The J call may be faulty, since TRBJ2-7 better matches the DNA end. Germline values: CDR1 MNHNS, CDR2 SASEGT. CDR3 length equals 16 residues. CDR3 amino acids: CASSEAWDRGSYEQYF. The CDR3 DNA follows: TGTGCCAGCAGTGAAGCTTGGGACAGGGGAAGTTACGAGCAGTACTTC.

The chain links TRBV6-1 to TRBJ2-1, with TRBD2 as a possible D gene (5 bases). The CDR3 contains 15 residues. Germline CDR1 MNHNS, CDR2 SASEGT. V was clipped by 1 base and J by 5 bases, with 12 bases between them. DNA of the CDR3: TGTGCCAGCAGTGAAGTCGGCGCTAGCCACAATGAGCAGTTCTTC. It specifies CASSEVGASHNEQFF.

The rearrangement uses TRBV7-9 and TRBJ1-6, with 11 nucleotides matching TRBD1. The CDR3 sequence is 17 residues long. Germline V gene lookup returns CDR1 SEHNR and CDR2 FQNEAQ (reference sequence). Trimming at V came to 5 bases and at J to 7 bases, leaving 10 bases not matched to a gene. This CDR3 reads CASSKLDRGPENSPLHF. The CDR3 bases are TGTGCCAGCAGCAAGTTGGACAGGGGGCCTGAAAATTCACCCCTCCACTTT. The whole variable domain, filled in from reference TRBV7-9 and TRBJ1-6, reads DTGVSQNPRHKITKRGQNVTFRCDPISEHNRLYWYRQTLGQGPEFLTYFQNEAQLEKSRLLSDRFSAERPKGSFSTLEIQRTEQGDSAMYLCASSKLDRGPENSPLHFGNGTRLTVT.

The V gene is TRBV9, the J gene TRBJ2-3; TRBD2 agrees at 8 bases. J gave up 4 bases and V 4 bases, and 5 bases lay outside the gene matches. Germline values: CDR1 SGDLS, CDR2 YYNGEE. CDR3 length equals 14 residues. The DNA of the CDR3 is TGTGCCAGCAGCCAGGGACTAGTAGCAGATACGCAGTATTTT. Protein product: CASSQGLVADTQYF.

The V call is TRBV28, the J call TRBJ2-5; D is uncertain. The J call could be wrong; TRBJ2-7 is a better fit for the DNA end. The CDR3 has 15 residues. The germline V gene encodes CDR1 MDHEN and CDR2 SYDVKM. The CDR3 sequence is CASSGSIPSSYEQYF. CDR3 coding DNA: TGTGCCAGCAGCGGAAGCATCCCTAGCTCCTACGAGCAGTACTTC.

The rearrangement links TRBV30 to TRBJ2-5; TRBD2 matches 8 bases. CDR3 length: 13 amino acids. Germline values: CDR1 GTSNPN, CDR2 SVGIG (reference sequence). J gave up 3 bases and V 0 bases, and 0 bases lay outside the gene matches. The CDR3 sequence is CAWSVLAEETQYF. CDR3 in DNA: TGTGCCTGGAGTGTACTAGCGGAAGAGACCCAGTACTTC.

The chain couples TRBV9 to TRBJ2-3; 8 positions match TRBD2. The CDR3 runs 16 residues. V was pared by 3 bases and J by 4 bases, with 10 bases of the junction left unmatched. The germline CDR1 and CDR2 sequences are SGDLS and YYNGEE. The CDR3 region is CASSDIAGRGADTQYF. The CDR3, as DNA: TGTGCCAGCAGCGACATAGCGGGGAGGGGTGCAGATACGCAGTATTTT.

The CDR3 coding sequence is TGCGCCAGCTCGTTGTACCCGGGAGAGTCCTACGAGCAGTACTTC. This translates into CASSLYPGESYEQYF. The chain links TRBV5-1 to TRBJ2-7, with D possibly matching TRBD2 (6 bases). CDR1 is SGHRS and CDR2 is YFSETQ in the germline V gene. The CDR3 runs to 15 residues. V gave up 7 bases and J gave up 1 base, with 18 bases separating them.

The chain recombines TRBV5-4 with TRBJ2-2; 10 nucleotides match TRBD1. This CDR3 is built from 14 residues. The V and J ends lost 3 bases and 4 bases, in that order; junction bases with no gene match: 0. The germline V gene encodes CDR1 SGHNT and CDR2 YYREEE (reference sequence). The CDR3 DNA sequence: TGTGCCAGCAGCTGGGACAGGGGCACCGGGGAGCTGTTTTTT. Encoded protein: CASSWDRGTGELFF. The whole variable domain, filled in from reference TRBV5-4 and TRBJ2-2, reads ETGVTQSPTHLIKTRGQQVTLRCSSQSGHNTVSWYQQALGQGPQFIFQYYREEENGRGNFPPRFSGLQFPNYSSELNVNALELDDSALYLCASSWDRGTGELFFGEGSRLTVL.

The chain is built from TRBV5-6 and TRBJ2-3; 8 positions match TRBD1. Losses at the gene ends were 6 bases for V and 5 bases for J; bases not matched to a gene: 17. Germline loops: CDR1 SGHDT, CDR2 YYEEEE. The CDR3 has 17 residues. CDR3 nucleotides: TGTGCCAGCACCTTACAGTTTCGGGACAGGATGGAAGATACGCAGTATTTT. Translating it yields CASTLQFRDRMEDTQYF.

The CDR3 region has the DNA TGTGCCAGCAGCAACACGCACAGGGAAGGGTCCTACGAGCAGTACTTC. As protein: CASSNTHREGSYEQYF. The genes are TRBV7-3 and TRBJ2-7, with a possible D match to TRBD1 (6 bases). V gave up 5 bases and J gave up 1 base, with 18 bases separating them. Germline V gene data show CDR1 as SGHTA and CDR2 as FQGTGA. This CDR3 is built from 16 residues.

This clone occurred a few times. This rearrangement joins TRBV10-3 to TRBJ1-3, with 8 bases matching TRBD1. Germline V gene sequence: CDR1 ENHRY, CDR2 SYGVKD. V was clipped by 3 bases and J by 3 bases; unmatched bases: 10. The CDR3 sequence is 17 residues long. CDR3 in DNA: TGTGCCATCAGTGAATCTGTAGGACAGGGTAATGGAAACACCATATATTTT. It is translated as CAISESVGQGNGNTIYF.

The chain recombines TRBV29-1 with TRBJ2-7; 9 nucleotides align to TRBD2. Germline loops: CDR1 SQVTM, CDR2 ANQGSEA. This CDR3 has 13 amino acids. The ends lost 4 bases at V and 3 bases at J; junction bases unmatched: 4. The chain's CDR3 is CSVVLAGLYEQYF. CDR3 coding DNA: TGCAGCGTTGTTCTAGCGGGACTCTACGAGCAGTACTTC.

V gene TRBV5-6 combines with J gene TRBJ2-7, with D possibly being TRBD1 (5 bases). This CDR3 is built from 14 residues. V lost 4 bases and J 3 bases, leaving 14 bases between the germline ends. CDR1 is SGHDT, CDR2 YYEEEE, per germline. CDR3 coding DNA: TGTGCCAGCAGCCGAGTGGGGCGAGGCTACGAGCAGTACTTC. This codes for CASSRVGRGYEQYF.

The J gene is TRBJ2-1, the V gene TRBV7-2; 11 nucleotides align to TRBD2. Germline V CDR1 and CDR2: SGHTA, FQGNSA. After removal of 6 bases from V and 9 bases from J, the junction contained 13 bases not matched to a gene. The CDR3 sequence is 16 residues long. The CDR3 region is CASRKLLAGGPGEQFF. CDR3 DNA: TGTGCCAGCAGAAAACTATTAGCGGGAGGGCCGGGTGAGCAGTTCTTC. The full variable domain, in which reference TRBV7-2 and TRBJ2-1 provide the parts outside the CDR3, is GAGVSQSPSNKVTEKGKDVELRCDPISGHTALYWYRQSLGQGLEFLIYFQGNSAPDKSGLPSDRFSAERTGGSVSTLTIQRTQQEDSAVYLCASRKLLAGGPGEQFFGPGTRLTVL.

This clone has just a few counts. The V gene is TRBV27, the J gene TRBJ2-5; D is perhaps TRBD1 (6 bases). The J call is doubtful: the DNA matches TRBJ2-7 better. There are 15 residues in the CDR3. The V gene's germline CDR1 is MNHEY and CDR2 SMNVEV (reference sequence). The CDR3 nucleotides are TGTGCCAGCAGTTTTTCCCCCCAGGGGTTGGACGAGCAGTACTTC. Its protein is CASSFSPQGLDEQYF.

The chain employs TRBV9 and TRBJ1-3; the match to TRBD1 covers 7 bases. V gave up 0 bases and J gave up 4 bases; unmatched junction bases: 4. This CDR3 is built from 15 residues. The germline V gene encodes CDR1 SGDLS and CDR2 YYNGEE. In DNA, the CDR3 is TGTGCCAGCAGCGTAGAAGGGGGCGCGGGAAACACCATATATTTT. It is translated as CASSVEGGAGNTIYF.

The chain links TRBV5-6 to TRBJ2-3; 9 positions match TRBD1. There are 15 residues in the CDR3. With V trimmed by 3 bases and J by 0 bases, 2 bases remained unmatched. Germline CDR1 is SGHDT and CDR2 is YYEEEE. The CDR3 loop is CASSSGTGSTDTQYF. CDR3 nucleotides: TGTGCCAGCAGCTCCGGGACAGGGAGCACAGATACGCAGTATTTT.

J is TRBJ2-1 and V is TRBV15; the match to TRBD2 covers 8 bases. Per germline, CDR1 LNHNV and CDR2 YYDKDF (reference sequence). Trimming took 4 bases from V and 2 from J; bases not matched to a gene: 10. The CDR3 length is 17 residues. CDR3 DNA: TGTGCCACCAGCACCGACGGGGGGGAGGGCCCCTACAATGAGCAGTTCTTC. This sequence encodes CATSTDGGEGPYNEQFF.

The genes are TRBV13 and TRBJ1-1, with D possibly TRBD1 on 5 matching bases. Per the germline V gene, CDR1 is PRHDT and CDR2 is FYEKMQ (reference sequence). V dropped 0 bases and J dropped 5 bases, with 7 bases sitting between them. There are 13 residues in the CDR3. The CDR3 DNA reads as TGTGCCAGCAGCTTAGGGCCAGGGACTGAAGCTTTCTTT. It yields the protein CASSLGPGTEAFF.